This T cell receptor (beta chain) came from a study of blood T cells in healthy people across ages. The V gene's germline CDR1 is SEHNR and CDR2 FQNEAQ (reference sequence). Unmatched junction bases numbered 8, after V lost 4 bases and J lost 7 bases. The CDR3 extends over 15 amino acids. Primed by a sample-barcoded 5' primer and a J-beta primer mix, a second PCR proceeded for about 6 to 11 cycles. TCRdb re-analysed the 5' RACE reads in MiXCR, keeping a single row per CDR3 protein. Here the sample spans around 1,800,000 distinct CDR3 sequences, more than 35% being singletons. The specimen was blood. The TCR comes from a human donor in good health. V is TRBV7-9 and J is TRBJ1-1; 11 nucleotides agree with TRBD1. The CDR3 loop is CASSSPPDRGREAFF. CDR3 bases: TGTGCCAGCAGCTCGCCCCCGGACAGGGGGCGTGAAGCTTTCTTT.